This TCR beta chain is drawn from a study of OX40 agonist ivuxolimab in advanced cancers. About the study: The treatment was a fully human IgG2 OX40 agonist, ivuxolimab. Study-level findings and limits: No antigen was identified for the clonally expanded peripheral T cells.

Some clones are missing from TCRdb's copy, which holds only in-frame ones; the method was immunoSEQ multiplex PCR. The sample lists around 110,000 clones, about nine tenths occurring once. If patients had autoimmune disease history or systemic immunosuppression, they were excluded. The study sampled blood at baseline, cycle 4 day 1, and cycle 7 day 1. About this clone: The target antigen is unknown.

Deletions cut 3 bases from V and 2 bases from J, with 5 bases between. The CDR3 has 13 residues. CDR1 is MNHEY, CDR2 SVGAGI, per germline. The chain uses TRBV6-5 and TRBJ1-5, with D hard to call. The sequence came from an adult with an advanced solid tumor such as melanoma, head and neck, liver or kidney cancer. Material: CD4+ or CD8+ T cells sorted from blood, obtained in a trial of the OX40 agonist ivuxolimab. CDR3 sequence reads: CASSYDGNQPQHF. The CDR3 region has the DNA TGTGCCAGCAGTTATGATGGCAATCAGCCCCAGCATTTT.